The 2 T cell receptor beta chains below come from one sample, sequenced in a study of cytomegalovirus exposure and HLA in healthy donors. The PCR had 60 Vbeta and 13 Jbeta primers. Assay: immunoSEQ multiplex PCR; the TCRdb copy retains only in-frame clones and omits some. The sample lists 140,000 or so clones; around a tenth were seen once. The sequenced sample was PBMCs. The receptor set was obtained from a male donor in good health and CMV-seronegative.

The chain couples TRBV6-5 to TRBJ2-3; 14 bases agree with TRBD2. The CDR3 has 16 residues. The V and J ends lost 3 bases and 6 bases, in that order; junction bases with no gene match: 5. Germline CDR1 is MNHEY and CDR2 is SVGAGI. CDR3 nucleotide sequence: TGTGCCAGCAGTTATACCGGGACTAGCGGGGGTGATACGCAGTATTTT. This sequence encodes CASSYTGTSGGDTQYF.

This clone was detected a few times. This sequence joins TRBV28 and TRBJ2-7; tentatively, D is TRBD1 (5 bases). V dropped 3 bases and J dropped 3 bases, with 15 bases sitting between them. The CDR3 has 15 residues. Germline values: CDR1 MDHEN, CDR2 SYDVKM. CDR3 sequence: CASSFMGRYYYEQYF. CDR3 sequence (DNA): TGTGCCAGCAGTTTCATGGGGCGGTACTACTACGAGCAGTACTTC.